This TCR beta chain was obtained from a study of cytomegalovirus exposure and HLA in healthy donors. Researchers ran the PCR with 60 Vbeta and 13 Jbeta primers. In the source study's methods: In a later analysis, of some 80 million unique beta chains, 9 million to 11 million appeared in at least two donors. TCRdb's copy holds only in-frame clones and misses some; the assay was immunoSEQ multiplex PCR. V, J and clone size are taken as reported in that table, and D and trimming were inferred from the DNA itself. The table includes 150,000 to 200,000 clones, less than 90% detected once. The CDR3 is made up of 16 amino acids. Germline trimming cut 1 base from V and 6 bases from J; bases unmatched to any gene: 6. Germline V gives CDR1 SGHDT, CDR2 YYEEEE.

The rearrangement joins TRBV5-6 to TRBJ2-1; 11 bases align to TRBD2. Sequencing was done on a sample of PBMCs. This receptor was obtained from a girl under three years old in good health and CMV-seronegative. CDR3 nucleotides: TGTGCCAGCAGCTTGTGGGCTAGCGGGGGGTTCAATGAGCAGTTCTTC. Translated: CASSLWASGGFNEQFF.